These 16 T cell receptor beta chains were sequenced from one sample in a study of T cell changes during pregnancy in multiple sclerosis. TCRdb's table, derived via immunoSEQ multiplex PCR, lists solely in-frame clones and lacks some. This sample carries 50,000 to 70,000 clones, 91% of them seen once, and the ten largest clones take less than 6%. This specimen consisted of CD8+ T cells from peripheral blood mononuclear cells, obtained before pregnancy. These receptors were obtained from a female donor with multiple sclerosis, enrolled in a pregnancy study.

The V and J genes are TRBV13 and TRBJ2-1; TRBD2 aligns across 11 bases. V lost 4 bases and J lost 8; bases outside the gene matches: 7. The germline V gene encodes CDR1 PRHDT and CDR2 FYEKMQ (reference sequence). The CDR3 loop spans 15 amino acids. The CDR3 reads CASSSRLAGGDEQFF. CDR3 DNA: TGTGCCAGCAGCTCCCGGCTAGCGGGGGGAGATGAGCAGTTCTTC.

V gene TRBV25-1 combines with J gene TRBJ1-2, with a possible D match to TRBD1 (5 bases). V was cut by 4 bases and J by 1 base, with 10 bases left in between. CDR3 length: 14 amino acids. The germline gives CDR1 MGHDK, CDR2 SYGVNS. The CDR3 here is CASSGDFLNYGYTF. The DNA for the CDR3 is TGTGCCAGCAGTGGGGACTTTCTTAACTATGGCTACACCTTC.

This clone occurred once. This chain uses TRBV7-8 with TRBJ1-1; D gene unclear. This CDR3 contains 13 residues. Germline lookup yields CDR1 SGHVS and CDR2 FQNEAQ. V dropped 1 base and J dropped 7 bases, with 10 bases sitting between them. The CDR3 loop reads CASSLGGLGEAFF. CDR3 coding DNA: TGTGCCAGCAGCTTAGGCGGACTAGGTGAAGCTTTCTTT.

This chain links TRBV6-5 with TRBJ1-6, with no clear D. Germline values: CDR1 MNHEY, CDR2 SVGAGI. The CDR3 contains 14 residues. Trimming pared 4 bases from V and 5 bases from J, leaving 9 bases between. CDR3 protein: CASSSWENNSPLHF. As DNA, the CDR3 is TGTGCCAGCAGTTCCTGGGAGAATAATTCACCCCTCCACTTT.

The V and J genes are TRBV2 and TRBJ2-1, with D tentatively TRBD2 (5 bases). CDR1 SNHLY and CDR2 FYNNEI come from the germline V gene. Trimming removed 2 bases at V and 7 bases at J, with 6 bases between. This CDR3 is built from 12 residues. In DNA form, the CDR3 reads TGTGCCAGCAGTGAAAGAGGGAATGAGCAGTTCTTC. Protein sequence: CASSERGNEQFF.

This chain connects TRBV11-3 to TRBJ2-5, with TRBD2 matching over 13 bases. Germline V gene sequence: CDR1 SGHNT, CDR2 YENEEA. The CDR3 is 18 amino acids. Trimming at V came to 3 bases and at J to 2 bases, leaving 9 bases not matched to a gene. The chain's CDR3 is CASSLRGTSGVEQETQYF. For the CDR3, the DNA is TGTGCCAGCAGCTTGCGAGGGACTAGCGGGGTGGAACAAGAGACCCAGTACTTC.

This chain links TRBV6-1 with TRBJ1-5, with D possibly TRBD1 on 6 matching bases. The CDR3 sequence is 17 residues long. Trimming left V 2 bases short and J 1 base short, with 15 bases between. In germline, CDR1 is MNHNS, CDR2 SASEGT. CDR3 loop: CASSEYPPGASNQPQHF. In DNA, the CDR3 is TGTGCCAGCAGTGAATACCCGCCAGGGGCCAGCAATCAGCCCCAGCATTTT.

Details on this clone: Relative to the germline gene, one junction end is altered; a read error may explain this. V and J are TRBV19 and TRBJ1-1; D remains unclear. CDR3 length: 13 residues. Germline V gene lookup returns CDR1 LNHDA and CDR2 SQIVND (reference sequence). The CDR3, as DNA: TGTGCCAGTAGCCGATATTCGGGTACTGAAGCTCTCTTT. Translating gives CASSRYSGTEALF.

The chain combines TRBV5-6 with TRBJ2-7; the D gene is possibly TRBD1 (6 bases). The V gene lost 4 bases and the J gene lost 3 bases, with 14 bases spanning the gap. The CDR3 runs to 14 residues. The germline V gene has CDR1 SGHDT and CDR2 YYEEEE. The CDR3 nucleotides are TGTGCCAGCAGCGCTCCGGGACAAGACTACGAGCAGTACTTC. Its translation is CASSAPGQDYEQYF.

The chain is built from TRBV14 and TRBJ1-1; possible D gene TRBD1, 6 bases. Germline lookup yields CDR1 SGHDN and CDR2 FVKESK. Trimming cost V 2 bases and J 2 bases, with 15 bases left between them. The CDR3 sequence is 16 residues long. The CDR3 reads CASSQNLGTPNTEAFF. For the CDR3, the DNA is TGTGCCAGCAGCCAAAACCTTGGGACACCTAACACTGAAGCTTTCTTT.

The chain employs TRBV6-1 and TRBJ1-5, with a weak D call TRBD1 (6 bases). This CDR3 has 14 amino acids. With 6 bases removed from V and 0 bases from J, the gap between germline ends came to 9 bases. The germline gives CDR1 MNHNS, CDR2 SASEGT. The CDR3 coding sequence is TGTGCCAGCAGCACAGGGACTAGCAATCAGCCCCAGCATTTT. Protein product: CASSTGTSNQPQHF.

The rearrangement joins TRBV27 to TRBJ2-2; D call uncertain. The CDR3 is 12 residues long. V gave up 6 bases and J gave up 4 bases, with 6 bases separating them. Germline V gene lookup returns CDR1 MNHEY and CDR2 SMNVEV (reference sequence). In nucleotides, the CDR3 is TGTGCCAGCAGCCTCAGCACCGGGGAGCTGTTTTTT. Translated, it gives CASSLSTGELFF.

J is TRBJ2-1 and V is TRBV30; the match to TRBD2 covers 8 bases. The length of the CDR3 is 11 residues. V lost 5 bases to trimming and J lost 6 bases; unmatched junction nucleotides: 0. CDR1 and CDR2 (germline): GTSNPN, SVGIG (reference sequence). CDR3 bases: TGTGCCTGGGCGGGGGGCAATGAGCAGTTCTTC. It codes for CAWAGGNEQFF.

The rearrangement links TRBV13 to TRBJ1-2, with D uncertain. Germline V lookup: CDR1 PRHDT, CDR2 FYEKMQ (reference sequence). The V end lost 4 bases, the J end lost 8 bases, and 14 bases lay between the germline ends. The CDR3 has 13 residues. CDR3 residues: CASSSEYEEGYTF. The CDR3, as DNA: TGTGCCAGCAGCTCGGAGTATGAAGAAGGCTACACCTTC.

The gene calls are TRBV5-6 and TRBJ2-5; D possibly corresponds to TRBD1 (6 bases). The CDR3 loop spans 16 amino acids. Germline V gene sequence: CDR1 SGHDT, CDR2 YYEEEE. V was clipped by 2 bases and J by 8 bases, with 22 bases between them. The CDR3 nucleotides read TGTGCCAGCAGCTTTAATGCGGACAGACACCTTGGAACCCAGTACTTC. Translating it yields CASSFNADRHLGTQYF.

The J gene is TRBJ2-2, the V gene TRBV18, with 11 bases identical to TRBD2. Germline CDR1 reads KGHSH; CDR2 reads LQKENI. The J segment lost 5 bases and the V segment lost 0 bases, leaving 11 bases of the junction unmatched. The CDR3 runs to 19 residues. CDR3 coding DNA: TGTGCCAGCTCACCACCTCCTGAACTAGCGGGGGTTGCTACCGGGGAGCTGTTTTTT. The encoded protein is CASSPPPELAGVATGELFF.